Below, 30 T cell receptor beta chains from the same sample are listed, as sequenced in a study of cytomegalovirus exposure and HLA in healthy donors (dated by TCRdb to about 2017). Library creation used the immunoSEQ multiplex PCR assay. For the multiplex PCR, a mixture combining 60 forward primers for TCR Vbeta segments and 13 reverse primers for TCR Jbeta segments was used. This immuneACCESS table, as held by TCRdb, lists in-frame sequences with V and J called but not all clones. Of the missing ones, under half trace to an unresolved V gene in checked studies; the others have no known cause. The sample table lists some 200,000 clones, 80% to 85% of them with a count of one. The top ten clonotypes cover about 6% of the sample. The specimen sequenced was PBMCs. Receptors were obtained from a man aged 40-55 years in good health and CMV-seropositive.

This clone occurred a few times. The chain carries TRBV5-1 and TRBJ2-7, with TRBD1 matching over 7 bases. The ends lost 3 bases at V and 2 bases at J; junction bases unmatched: 2. In germline, CDR1 is SGHRS, CDR2 YFSETQ. The CDR3 loop spans 13 amino acids. CDR3 sequence reads: CASSWGQTYEQYF. DNA of the CDR3: TGCGCCAGCAGCTGGGGACAGACCTACGAGCAGTACTTC.

The V gene is TRBV9, the J gene TRBJ1-3, with D unresolved. The CDR3 loop spans 14 amino acids. The germline CDR1 and CDR2 sequences are SGDLS and YYNGEE. Trimming left V 4 bases short and J 1 base short, with 9 bases between. The CDR3 DNA reads as TGTGCCAGCAGCCCGGGAGGGTCTGGAAACACCATATATTTT. Translated, it gives CASSPGGSGNTIYF.

The V and J genes are TRBV7-9 and TRBJ2-3; D gene unclear. In germline, CDR1 is SEHNR, CDR2 FQNEAQ (reference sequence). V shed 5 bases and J shed 2 bases, with 5 bases lying between them. The CDR3 totals 12 residues. Here the CDR3 reads CASSRVTDTQYF. The CDR3 DNA reads TGTGCCAGCAGCCGGGTCACAGATACGCAGTATTTT.

The V gene is TRBV6-4, the J gene TRBJ2-1; D is perhaps TRBD1 (6 bases). The CDR3 contains 15 residues. Germline V gives CDR1 MRHNA, CDR2 SNTAGT. Deletions cut 3 bases from V and 2 bases from J, with 11 bases between. The CDR3 sequence: CASSDGGEAYNEQFF. For the CDR3, the DNA is TGTGCCAGCAGTGATGGGGGCGAAGCCTACAATGAGCAGTTCTTC.

A few counts support this clone. The chain has TRBV2 and TRBJ2-7, with D possibly matching TRBD1 (6 bases). The CDR3 covers 14 residues. The germline CDR1 and CDR2 sequences are SNHLY and FYNNEI. The V gene lost 2 bases and the J gene lost 5 bases, with 13 bases spanning the gap. This chain's CDR3 is CASSEQGPSNEQYF. The CDR3 DNA reads TGTGCCAGCAGTGAACAGGGGCCTTCGAACGAGCAGTACTTC. Full variable domain (outside the CDR3, taken from reference TRBV2 and TRBJ2-7): EPEVTQTPSHQVTQMGQEVILRCVPISNHLYFYWYRQILGQKVEFLVSFYNNEISEKSEIFDDQFSVERPDGSNFTLKIRSTKLEDSAMYFCASSEQGPSNEQYFGPGTRLTVT.

This clone was seen more than once but under ten times. The gene calls are TRBV6-6 and TRBJ1-2; 7 bases match TRBD1. Germline V gene sequence: CDR1 MNHNY, CDR2 SVGAGI (reference sequence). This CDR3 contains 14 residues. After removal of 10 bases from V and 4 bases from J, the junction contained 12 bases not matched to a gene. The CDR3 loop is CATRSGTAVYGYTF. CDR3 coding DNA: TGTGCCACCAGGTCGGGGACAGCGGTCTATGGCTACACCTTC.

In regard to this clone: The junction and the germline gene differ at one end; a read error may be behind it. J is TRBJ1-6 and V is TRBV18, with D uncertain. The germline V gene has CDR1 KGHSH and CDR2 LQKENI. There are 17 residues in the CDR3. CDR3: CASSPLRIGDYNSPPHF. Written as DNA, the CDR3 is TGTGCCAGCTCACCGCTAAGGATCGGGGATTATAATTCACCCCCCCACTTT.

The chain is built from TRBV6-5 and TRBJ2-5, with TRBD2 identical over 8 bases. This CDR3 is 13 amino acids long. Trimming took 6 bases from V and 5 from J; bases not matched to a gene: 5. CDR1 and CDR2 (germline): MNHEY, SVGAGI. The CDR3 reads CASRGGGTETQYF. In nucleotides, the CDR3 is TGTGCCAGCAGGGGCGGGGGGACTGAGACCCAGTACTTC.

V usage is TRBV19 and J usage is TRBJ2-3, with 8 bases matching TRBD2. The CDR3 length is 16 residues. From germline, CDR1 is LNHDA and CDR2 SQIVND (reference sequence). With V trimmed by 2 bases and J by 1 base, 5 bases remained unmatched. The CDR3 coding sequence is TGTGCCAGTAGTATATCGGGTAGCGGGGGCACAGATACGCAGTATTTT. Translated, it gives CASSISGSGGTDTQYF.

CDR3 DNA sequence: TGCAGCGTTGAGTTAGCGGGGGGTGTCAATGAGCAGTTCTTC. Amino acids: CSVELAGGVNEQFF. The chain joins TRBV29-1 to TRBJ2-1; 10 positions match TRBD2. From germline, CDR1 is SQVTM and CDR2 ANQGSEA. V gave up 3 bases and J gave up 6 bases; unmatched junction bases: 5. CDR3 length equals 14 residues.

This rearrangement joins TRBV7-9 to TRBJ2-5; D possibly corresponds to TRBD1 (5 bases). This CDR3 region has 14 residues. Per the germline V gene, CDR1 is SEHNR and CDR2 is FQNEAQ (reference sequence). With 5 bases removed from V and 4 bases from J, the gap between germline ends came to 14 bases. CDR3 bases: TGTGCCAGCAGCCAACCAGGGCTCCGAGAGACCCAGTACTTC. It encodes CASSQPGLRETQYF. Based on the CDR3 plus reference TRBV7-9 and TRBJ2-5, the full variable domain is DTGVSQNPRHKITKRGQNVTFRCDPISEHNRLYWYRQTLGQGPEFLTYFQNEAQLEKSRLLSDRFSAERPKGSFSTLEIQRTEQGDSAMYLCASSQPGLRETQYFGPGTRLLVL.

The J gene is TRBJ2-3, the V gene TRBV5-4; D possibly corresponds to TRBD1 (6 bases). This CDR3 contains 15 residues. Deletions cut 3 bases from V and 1 base from J, with 12 bases between. CDR1 and CDR2 from the germline V gene are SGHNT and YYREEE (reference sequence). CDR3 sequence reads: CASSSSGVGTDTQYF. The CDR3 DNA reads as TGTGCCAGCAGCTCATCAGGGGTGGGCACAGATACGCAGTATTTT.

The table lists this clone with a few counts. CDR3: CASSPKRLAGDNPPPDTQYF. DNA of the CDR3: TGTGCCAGCTCACCAAAGCGGCTAGCGGGGGACAATCCACCCCCAGATACGCAGTATTTT. The chain links TRBV18 to TRBJ2-3; 10 bases map to TRBD2. The junction had 18 bases not matched to a gene; V was cut back by 2 bases and J by 4 bases. Germline loops: CDR1 KGHSH, CDR2 LQKENI. The CDR3 contains 20 residues. Based on the CDR3 plus reference TRBV18 and TRBJ2-3, the full variable domain is NAGVMQNPRHLVRRRGQEARLRCSPMKGHSHVYWYRQLPEEGLKFMVYLQKENIIDESGMPKERFSAEFPKEGPSILRIQQVVRGDSAAYFCASSPKRLAGDNPPPDTQYFGPGTRLTVL.

This chain joins TRBV27 and TRBJ2-7; 16 bases align to TRBD2. Germline CDR1 is MNHEY and CDR2 is SMNVEV (reference sequence). Germline trimming cut 2 bases from V and 2 bases from J; bases unmatched to any gene: 6. The CDR3 runs to 18 residues. For the CDR3, the DNA is TGTGCCAGCAGTTTAAGGGGGACTAGCGGGGGGGTAGCCTACGAGCAGTACTTC. It translates to CASSLRGTSGGVAYEQYF.

The chain employs TRBV19 and TRBJ2-7, with TRBD1 matching 11 bases. Germline lookup yields CDR1 LNHDA and CDR2 SQIVND (reference sequence). The CDR3 covers 14 residues. Losses at the gene ends were 6 bases for V and 5 bases for J; bases not matched to a gene: 6. In nucleotides, the CDR3 is TGTGCCAGTAGGGGGGACAGGGGGGAGAACGAGCAGTACTTC. Amino acid sequence: CASRGDRGENEQYF.

The chain couples TRBV27 to TRBJ2-5; possible D gene TRBD1, 6 bases. Germline CDR1 reads MNHEY; CDR2 reads SMNVEV (reference sequence). V lost 3 bases and J 5 bases, leaving 10 bases between the germline ends. The CDR3 is 13 amino acids. CDR3 in amino acids: CASSFQGIETQYF. CDR3 nucleotides: TGTGCCAGCAGTTTTCAGGGGATTGAGACCCAGTACTTC.

The rearrangement links TRBV6-1 to TRBJ1-1, with D possibly being TRBD1 (5 bases). Per the germline V gene, CDR1 is MNHNS and CDR2 is SASEGT. V lost 6 bases to trimming and J lost 0 bases, with 14 bases between them. This CDR3 contains 15 residues. CDR3 sequence reads: CASSVDMTMNTEAFF. CDR3 in DNA: TGTGCCAGCAGCGTGGACATGACCATGAACACTGAAGCTTTCTTT.

The V and J genes are TRBV15 and TRBJ2-6; D gene ambiguous. CDR3 length equals 15 residues. Trimming stripped 1 base from V and 0 bases from J, with 4 bases between. CDR1 LNHNV and CDR2 YYDKDF come from the germline V gene (reference sequence). CDR3 sequence reads: CATSRASSGANVLTF. The CDR3 DNA reads TGTGCCACCAGCAGAGCCAGCTCTGGGGCCAACGTCCTGACTTTC. The complete variable domain, with remaining parts taken from reference TRBV15 and TRBJ2-6, reads DAMVIQNPRYQVTQFGKPVTLSCSQTLNHNVMYWYQQKSSQAPKLLFHYYDKDFNNEADTPDNFQSRRPNTSFCFLDIRSPGLGDTAMYLCATSRASSGANVLTFGAGSRLTVL.

The V gene is TRBV10-3, the J gene TRBJ2-3; 10 bases line up with TRBD2. The CDR3 length is 14 residues. Germline V gene data show CDR1 as ENHRY and CDR2 as SYGVKD. With 10 bases clipped from V and 7 bases from J, the junction kept 11 bases outside the gene matches. CDR3 sequence: CATVLAGNDNTQYF. DNA of the CDR3: TGTGCCACCGTACTAGCGGGGAATGACAATACGCAGTATTTT.

The chain employs TRBV6-6 and TRBJ1-2; 10 nucleotides align to TRBD1. The junction had 10 bases not matched to a gene; V was cut back by 10 bases and J by 8 bases. The length of the CDR3 is 13 residues. Germline CDR1 reads MNHNY; CDR2 reads SVGAGI (reference sequence). The CDR3 region is CATTGTGEGGYTF. The CDR3 DNA reads as TGTGCCACCACTGGGACAGGGGAAGGAGGCTACACCTTC.

The chain uses TRBV2 and TRBJ2-4; D gene ambiguous. Germline V gene lookup returns CDR1 SNHLY and CDR2 FYNNEI. The CDR3 extends over 14 amino acids. Trimming cost V 6 bases and J 1 base, with 10 bases left between them. Written as DNA, the CDR3 is TGTGCCAGCAGAGATAACGCGGCCAAAAACATTCAGTACTTC. This sequence encodes CASRDNAAKNIQYF.

CDR3 bases: TGTGCCAGTAGTATAGGGACAGGCATGGGGCAGCCCCAGCATTTT. Translation: CASSIGTGMGQPQHF. The chain recombines TRBV19 with TRBJ1-5, with TRBD1 matching 7 bases. This CDR3 spans 15 amino acids. V gave up 1 base and J gave up 7 bases; unmatched junction bases: 7. Germline CDR1 reads LNHDA; CDR2 reads SQIVND (reference sequence).

The rearrangement links TRBV6-1 to TRBJ1-5, with no clear D. The CDR3 spans 12 residues. V shed 6 bases and J shed 6 bases, with 9 bases lying between them. Germline CDR1 and CDR2: MNHNS and SASEGT. Written as DNA, the CDR3 is TGTGCCAGCAGAGCGGGTAGTCAGCCCCAGCATTTT. Translating gives CASRAGSQPQHF.

CDR3 residues: CATSRETGYEQYF. In DNA form, the CDR3 reads TGTGCCACCAGCAGAGAGACAGGGTACGAGCAGTACTTC. The genes are TRBV15 and TRBJ2-7, with 7 bases that match TRBD1. There are 13 residues in the CDR3. With V trimmed by 0 bases and J by 4 bases, 0 bases remained unmatched. Per germline, CDR1 LNHNV and CDR2 YYDKDF (reference sequence).

This clone showed up just a few times. This chain connects TRBV5-6 to TRBJ2-7; 7 bases fit TRBD1. Germline V lookup: CDR1 SGHDT, CDR2 YYEEEE. Trimming removed 3 bases from V and 7 bases from J; junction bases left unmatched: 7. The CDR3 length is 13 residues. Here the CDR3 reads CASSSGTAGEQYF. The CDR3 DNA sequence: TGTGCCAGCAGCTCAGGGACAGCAGGAGAGCAGTACTTC.

This clone has a single count. The junction departs from germline at one end; a sequencing error may be responsible. The chain has TRBV6-1 and TRBJ2-7, with D possibly TRBD1 on 5 matching bases. Germline V gene data show CDR1 as MNHNS and CDR2 as SASEGT. The CDR3 spans 12 residues. The DNA for the CDR3 is TGTGCCAGCAGTGAATGGACCTCAAATCAGGGCTTC. Translation: CASSEWTSNQGF.

The gene calls are TRBV19 and TRBJ2-3; 8 bases map to TRBD2. Germline V gene data show CDR1 as LNHDA and CDR2 as SQIVND (reference sequence). Trimming removed 9 bases from V and 5 bases from J; junction bases left unmatched: 1. The CDR3 runs 11 residues. The CDR3 sequence: CASRGGDTQYF. CDR3 sequence (DNA): TGTGCCAGCCGGGGGGGAGATACGCAGTATTTT.

A few counts support this clone. The chain uses TRBV30 and TRBJ2-2; D unresolved. Germline CDR1 GTSNPN, CDR2 SVGIG (reference sequence). The ends were cut back, 3 bases at V and 7 bases at J, with 6 bases in the middle. This CDR3 region has 11 residues. In DNA form, the CDR3 reads TGTGCCTGGAGCTTCGTCGGGGAGCTGTTTTTT. Translating it yields CAWSFVGELFF.

This clone occurred once. The CDR3 DNA follows: TGTGCCACCAGCAGGCAACAGGGGGCGAGGGAGACCCAGTACTTC. It specifies CATSRQQGARETQYF. The J gene is TRBJ2-5, the V gene TRBV15, with 9 bases aligning to TRBD1. The CDR3 has 15 amino acids. Losses at the gene ends were 3 bases for V and 5 bases for J; bases not matched to a gene: 7. Germline V lookup: CDR1 LNHNV, CDR2 YYDKDF (reference sequence). The full variable domain, in which reference TRBV15 and TRBJ2-5 provide the parts outside the CDR3, is DAMVIQNPRYQVTQFGKPVTLSCSQTLNHNVMYWYQQKSSQAPKLLFHYYDKDFNNEADTPDNFQSRRPNTSFCFLDIRSPGLGDTAMYLCATSRQQGARETQYFGPGTRLLVL.

The chain links TRBV7-2 to TRBJ2-6, with 7 bases that match TRBD1. Germline V gives CDR1 SGHTA, CDR2 FQGNSA. J was trimmed by 0 bases and V by 9 bases; bases with no gene match: 8. The CDR3 is 16 residues long. CDR3 protein: CARVGQIISGANVLTF. CDR3 bases: TGTGCCAGGGTGGGACAGATCATCTCTGGGGCCAACGTCCTGACTTTC.